These 10 T cell receptor beta chains originate from one sample sequenced in a study of blood T cell repertoires in COVID-19. Some clones are missing from TCRdb's copy, which holds only in-frame ones; the method was immunoSEQ multiplex PCR. The table includes 55,000 to 65,000 clones, 75% to 90% detected once. The sequencing sample was made of peripheral blood. The receptor set was obtained from a human donor in a cohort sampled during active COVID-19.

This chain joins TRBV6-5 and TRBJ2-7; TRBD1 is a possible D gene (6 bases). The CDR3 is 15 amino acids. Germline-derived CDR1 and CDR2 are MNHEY and SVGAGI. Trimming cost V 5 bases and J 4 bases, with 18 bases left between them. The CDR3 DNA reads TGTGCCAGCAGTCGTCTCCGGGGACAAAGATACGAGCAGTACGTC. It specifies CASSRLRGQRYEQYV.

A single count supports this clone. The chain links TRBV2 to TRBJ2-1; the D gene is possibly TRBD2 (5 bases). Germline lookup yields CDR1 SNHLY and CDR2 FYNNEI. Trimming removed 0 bases at V and 9 bases at J, with 9 bases between. The CDR3 has 13 amino acids. The CDR3 DNA reads TGTGCCAGCAGTGAAGCGCTTCGGGGTGAGCAGTTCTTC. This codes for CASSEALRGEQFF.

The chain combines TRBV15 with TRBJ1-1; D is unclear. The germline CDR1 and CDR2 sequences are LNHNV and YYDKDF (reference sequence). CDR3 length: 14 residues. V lost 1 base and J lost 3, with 9 bases in between. This chain's CDR3 is CATSRAQSDTEAFF. CDR3 DNA sequence: TGTGCCACCAGCAGAGCCCAGTCAGACACTGAAGCTTTCTTT.

The chain recombines TRBV5-1 with TRBJ1-4; D not certain. The CDR3 sequence is 12 residues long. CDR1 is SGHRS and CDR2 is YFSETQ in the germline V gene. Trimming pared 4 bases from V and 8 bases from J, leaving 9 bases between. CDR3 amino acids: CASSPPGEKLFF. The CDR3 DNA reads as TGCGCCAGCAGCCCTCCGGGAGAAAAACTGTTTTTT. The variable domain in full, with the rest retrieved from reference TRBV5-1 and TRBJ1-4, is KAGVTQTPRYLIKTRGQQVTLSCSPISGHRSVSWYQQTPGQGLQFLFEYFSETQRNKGNFPGRFSGRQFSNSRSEMNVSTLELGDSALYLCASSPPGEKLFFGSGTQLSVL.

The V call is TRBV5-6, the J call TRBJ1-2; no definite D call. The germline gives CDR1 SGHDT, CDR2 YYEEEE. The CDR3 totals 11 residues. Trimming removed 4 bases from V and 7 bases from J, with 8 bases in between. As DNA, the CDR3 is TGTGCCAGCAGCCGGGAGGGTGGCTACACCTTC. This sequence encodes CASSREGGYTF.

The V call is TRBV10-1, the J call TRBJ2-2; D may be TRBD1 (5 bases). The CDR3 runs 13 residues. V shed 6 bases and J shed 4 bases, with 9 bases lying between them. The germline V gene has CDR1 WNHNN and CDR2 SYGVQD (reference sequence). The CDR3 nucleotides are TGCGCCAGCAGAACAGGATTCACCGGGGAGCTGTTTTTT. Translation: CASRTGFTGELFF.

This chain uses TRBV2 with TRBJ2-2; no definite D call. This CDR3 has 13 residues. Germline values: CDR1 SNHLY, CDR2 FYNNEI. The germline V and J ends were trimmed by 5 bases and 6 bases, with 10 bases remaining between them. For the CDR3, the DNA is TGTGCCAGCAGTAGTACTCGGTCCGGGGAGCTGTTTTTT. Residues: CASSSTRSGELFF.

This rearrangement joins TRBV28 to TRBJ2-7; 7 nucleotides line up with TRBD1. V dropped 2 bases and J dropped 6; count of bases not matched to a gene: 4. The germline CDR1 and CDR2 sequences are MDHEN and SYDVKM. The CDR3 extends over 13 amino acids. The CDR3 DNA follows: TGTGCCAGCAGTTTAGAGGGGGCTGGCGAGCAGTACGTC. Translating it yields CASSLEGAGEQYV.

The chain recombines TRBV3-1 (or the pseudogene TRBV3-2) with TRBJ2-5; 10 bases are shared with TRBD2. In germline, CDR1 is LGHDT, CDR2 YNNKEL (reference sequence). The CDR3 has 15 residues. J was trimmed by 3 bases and V by 4 bases; bases with no gene match: 5. The CDR3 region is CASSRLAGGEETQYF. DNA of the CDR3: TGTGCCAGCAGCCGTTTAGCGGGGGGTGAAGAGACCCAGTACTTC.

The rearrangement links TRBV6-1 to TRBJ1-4; the D is unclear. Germline values: CDR1 MNHNS, CDR2 SASEGT. V shed 0 bases and J shed 6 bases, with 17 bases lying between them. The CDR3 is 17 residues long. The CDR3, as DNA: TGTGCCAGCAGTGAAGCCGGGTATATAGTGGTTGATGAAAAACTGTTTTTT. Encoded protein: CASSEAGYIVVDEKLFF.